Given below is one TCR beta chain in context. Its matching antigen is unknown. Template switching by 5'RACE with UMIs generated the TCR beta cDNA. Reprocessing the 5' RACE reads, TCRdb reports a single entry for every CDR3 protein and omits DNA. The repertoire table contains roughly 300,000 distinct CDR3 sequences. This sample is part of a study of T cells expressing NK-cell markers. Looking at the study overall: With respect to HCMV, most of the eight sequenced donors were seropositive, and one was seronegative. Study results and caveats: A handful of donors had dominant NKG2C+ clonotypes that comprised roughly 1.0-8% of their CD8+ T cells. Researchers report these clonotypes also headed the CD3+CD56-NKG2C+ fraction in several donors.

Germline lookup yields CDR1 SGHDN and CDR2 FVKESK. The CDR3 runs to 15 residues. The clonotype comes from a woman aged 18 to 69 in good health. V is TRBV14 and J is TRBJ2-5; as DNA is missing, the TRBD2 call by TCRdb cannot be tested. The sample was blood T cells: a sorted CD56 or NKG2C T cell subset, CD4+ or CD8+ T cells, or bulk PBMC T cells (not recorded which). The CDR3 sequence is CASSPGTRFHETQYF.